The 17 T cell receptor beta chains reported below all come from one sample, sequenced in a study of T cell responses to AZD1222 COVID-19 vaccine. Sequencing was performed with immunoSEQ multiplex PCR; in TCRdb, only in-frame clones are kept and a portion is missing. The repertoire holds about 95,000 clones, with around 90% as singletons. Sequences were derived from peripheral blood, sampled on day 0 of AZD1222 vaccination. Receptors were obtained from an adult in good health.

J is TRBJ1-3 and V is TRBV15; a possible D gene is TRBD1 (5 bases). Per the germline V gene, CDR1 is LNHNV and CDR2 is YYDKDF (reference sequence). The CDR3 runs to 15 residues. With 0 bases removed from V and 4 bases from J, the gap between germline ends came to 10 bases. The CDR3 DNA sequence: TGTGCCACCAGCAGAGATCTGGCAGGGGGAAACACCATATATTTT. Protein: CATSRDLAGGNTIYF.

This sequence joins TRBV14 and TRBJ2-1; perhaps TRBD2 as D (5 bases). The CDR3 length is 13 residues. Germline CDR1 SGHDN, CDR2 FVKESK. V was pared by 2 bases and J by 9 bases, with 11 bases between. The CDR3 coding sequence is TGTGCCAGCAGCCAACTAGCCAACGGTGAGCAGTTCTTC. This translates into CASSQLANGEQFF.

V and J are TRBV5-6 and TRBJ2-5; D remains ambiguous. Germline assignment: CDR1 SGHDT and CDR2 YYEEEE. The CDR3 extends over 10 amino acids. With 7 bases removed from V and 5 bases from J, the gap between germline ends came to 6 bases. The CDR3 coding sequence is TGTGCCAGCGGGCGGGAGACCCAGTACTTC. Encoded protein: CASGRETQYF.

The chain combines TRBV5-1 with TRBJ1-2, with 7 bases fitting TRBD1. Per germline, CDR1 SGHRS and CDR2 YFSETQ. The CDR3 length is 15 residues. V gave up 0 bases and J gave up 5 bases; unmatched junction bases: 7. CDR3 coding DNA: TGCGCCAGCAGCTTGGAGGGGACAGCTTTTTATGGCTACACCTTC. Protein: CASSLEGTAFYGYTF. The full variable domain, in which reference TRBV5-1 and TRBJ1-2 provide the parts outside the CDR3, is KAGVTQTPRYLIKTRGQQVTLSCSPISGHRSVSWYQQTPGQGLQFLFEYFSETQRNKGNFPGRFSGRQFSNSRSEMNVSTLELGDSALYLCASSLEGTAFYGYTFGSGTRLTVV.

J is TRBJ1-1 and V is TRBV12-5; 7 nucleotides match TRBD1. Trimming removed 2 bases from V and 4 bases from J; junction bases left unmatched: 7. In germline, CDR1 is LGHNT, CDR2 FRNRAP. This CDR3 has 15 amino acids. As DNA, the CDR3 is TGTGCTAGTGGTTTGCTGGGACAGTGGGTCACTGAAGCTTTCTTT. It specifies CASGLLGQWVTEAFF.

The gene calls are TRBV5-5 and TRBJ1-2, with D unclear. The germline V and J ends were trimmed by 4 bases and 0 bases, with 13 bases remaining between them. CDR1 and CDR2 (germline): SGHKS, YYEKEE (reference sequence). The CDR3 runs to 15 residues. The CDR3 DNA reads TGTGCCAGCAGCACCGGTTTACCCGCTAACTATGGCTACACCTTC. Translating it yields CASSTGLPANYGYTF. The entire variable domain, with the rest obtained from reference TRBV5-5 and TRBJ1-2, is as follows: DAGVTQSPTHLIKTRGQQVTLRCSPISGHKSVSWYQQVLGQGPQFIFQYYEKEERGRGNFPDRFSARQFPNYSSELNVNALLLGDSALYLCASSTGLPANYGYTFGSGTRLTVV.

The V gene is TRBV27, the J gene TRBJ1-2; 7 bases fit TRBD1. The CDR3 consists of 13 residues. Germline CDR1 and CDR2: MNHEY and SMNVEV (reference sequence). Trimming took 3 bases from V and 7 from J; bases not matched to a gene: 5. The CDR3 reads CASSFEGASGYTF. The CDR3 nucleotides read TGTGCCAGCAGTTTCGAGGGGGCGTCTGGCTACACCTTC.

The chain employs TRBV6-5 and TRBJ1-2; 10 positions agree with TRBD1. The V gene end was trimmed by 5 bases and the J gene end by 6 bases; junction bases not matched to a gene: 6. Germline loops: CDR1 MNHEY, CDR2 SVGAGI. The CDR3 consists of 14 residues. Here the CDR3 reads CASSLTGTGDGYTF. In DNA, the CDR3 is TGTGCCAGCAGTCTAACCGGGACAGGGGATGGCTACACCTTC.

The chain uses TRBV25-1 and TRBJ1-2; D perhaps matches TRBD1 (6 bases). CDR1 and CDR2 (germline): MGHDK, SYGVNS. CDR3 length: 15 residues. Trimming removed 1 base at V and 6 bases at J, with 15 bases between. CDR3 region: CASSEWTAKGDGYTF. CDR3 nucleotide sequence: TGTGCCAGCAGTGAATGGACAGCGAAAGGGGATGGCTACACCTTC.

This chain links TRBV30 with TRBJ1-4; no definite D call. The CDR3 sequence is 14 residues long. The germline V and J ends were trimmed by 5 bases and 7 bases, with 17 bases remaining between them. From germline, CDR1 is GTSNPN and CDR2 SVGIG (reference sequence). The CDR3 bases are TGTGCCTGGGCCGGGAGCCCAAAGGGTGAAAAACTGTTTTTT. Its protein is CAWAGSPKGEKLFF.

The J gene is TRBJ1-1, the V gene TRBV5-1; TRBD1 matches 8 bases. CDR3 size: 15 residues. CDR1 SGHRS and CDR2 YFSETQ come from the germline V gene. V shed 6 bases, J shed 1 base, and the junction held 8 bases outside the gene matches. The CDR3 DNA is TGCGCCAGCATCCAGGGGGCCGGGGCGAACACTGAAGCTTTCTTT. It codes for CASIQGAGANTEAFF.

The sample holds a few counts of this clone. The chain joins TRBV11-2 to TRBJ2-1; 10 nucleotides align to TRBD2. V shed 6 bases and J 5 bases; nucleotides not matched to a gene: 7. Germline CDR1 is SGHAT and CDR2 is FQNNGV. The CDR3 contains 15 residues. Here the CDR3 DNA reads TGTGCCAGCAGGGCACTAGCGGGGATACACAATGAGCAGTTCTTC. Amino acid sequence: CASRALAGIHNEQFF.

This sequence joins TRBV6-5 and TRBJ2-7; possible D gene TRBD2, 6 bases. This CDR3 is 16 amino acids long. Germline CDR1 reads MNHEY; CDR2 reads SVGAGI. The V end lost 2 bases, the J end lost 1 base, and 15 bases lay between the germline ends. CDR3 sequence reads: CASSYASPGGSYEQYF. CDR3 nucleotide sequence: TGTGCCAGCAGTTACGCCTCTCCCGGGGGTTCCTACGAGCAGTACTTC.

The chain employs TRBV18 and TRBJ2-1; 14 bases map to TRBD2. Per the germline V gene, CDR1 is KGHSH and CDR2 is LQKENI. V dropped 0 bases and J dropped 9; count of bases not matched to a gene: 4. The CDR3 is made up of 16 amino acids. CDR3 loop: CASSPPTSGGVGEQFF. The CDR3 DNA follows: TGTGCCAGCTCACCACCGACTAGCGGGGGGGTCGGTGAGCAGTTCTTC.

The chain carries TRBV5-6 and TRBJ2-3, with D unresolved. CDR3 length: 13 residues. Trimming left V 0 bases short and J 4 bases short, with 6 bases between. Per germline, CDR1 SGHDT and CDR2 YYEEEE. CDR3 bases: TGTGCCAGCAGCTTGGGCAGCGCAGATACGCAGTATTTT. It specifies CASSLGSADTQYF.

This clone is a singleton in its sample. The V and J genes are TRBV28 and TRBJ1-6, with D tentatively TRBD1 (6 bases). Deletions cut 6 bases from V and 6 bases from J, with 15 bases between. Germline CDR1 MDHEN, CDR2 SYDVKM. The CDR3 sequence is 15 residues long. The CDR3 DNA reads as TGTGCCAGCAGAGGTCCGGGACAAGTTAATTCACCCCTCCACTTT. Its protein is CASRGPGQVNSPLHF. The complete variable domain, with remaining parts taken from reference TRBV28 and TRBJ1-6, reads DVKVTQSSRYLVKRTGEKVFLECVQDMDHENMFWYRQDPGLGLRLIYFSYDVKMKEKGDIPEGYSVSREKKERFSLILESASTNQTSMYLCASRGPGQVNSPLHFGNGTRLTVT.

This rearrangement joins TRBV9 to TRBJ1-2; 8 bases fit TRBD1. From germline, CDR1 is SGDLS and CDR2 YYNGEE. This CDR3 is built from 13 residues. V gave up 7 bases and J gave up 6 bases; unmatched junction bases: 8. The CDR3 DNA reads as TGTGCCAGCTCCTCAGGGGGCGGTAATGGCTACACCTTC. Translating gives CASSSGGGNGYTF.